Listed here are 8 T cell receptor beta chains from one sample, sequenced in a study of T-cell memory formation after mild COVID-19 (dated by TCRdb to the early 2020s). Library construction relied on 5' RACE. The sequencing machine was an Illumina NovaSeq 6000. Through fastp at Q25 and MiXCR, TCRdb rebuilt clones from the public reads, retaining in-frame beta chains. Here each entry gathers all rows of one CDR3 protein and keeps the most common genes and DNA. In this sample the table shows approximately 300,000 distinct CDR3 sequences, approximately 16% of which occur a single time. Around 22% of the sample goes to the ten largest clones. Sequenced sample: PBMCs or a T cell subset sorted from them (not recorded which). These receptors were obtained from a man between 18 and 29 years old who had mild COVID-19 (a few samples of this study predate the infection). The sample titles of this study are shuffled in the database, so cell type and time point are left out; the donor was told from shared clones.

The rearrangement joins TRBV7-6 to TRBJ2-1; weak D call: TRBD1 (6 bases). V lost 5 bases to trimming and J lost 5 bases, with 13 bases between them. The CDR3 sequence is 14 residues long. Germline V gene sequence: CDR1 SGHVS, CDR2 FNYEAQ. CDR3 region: CASSKQGNHNEQFF. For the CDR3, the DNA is TGTGCCAGCAGCAAACAGGGCAACCACAATGAGCAGTTCTTC.

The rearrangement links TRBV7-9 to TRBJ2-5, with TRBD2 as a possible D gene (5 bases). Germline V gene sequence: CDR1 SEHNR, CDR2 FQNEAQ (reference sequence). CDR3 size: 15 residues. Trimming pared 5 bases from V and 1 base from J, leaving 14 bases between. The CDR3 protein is CASSTLRGSQETQYF. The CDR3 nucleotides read TGTGCCAGCAGCACACTCCGGGGATCCCAAGAGACCCAGTACTTC.

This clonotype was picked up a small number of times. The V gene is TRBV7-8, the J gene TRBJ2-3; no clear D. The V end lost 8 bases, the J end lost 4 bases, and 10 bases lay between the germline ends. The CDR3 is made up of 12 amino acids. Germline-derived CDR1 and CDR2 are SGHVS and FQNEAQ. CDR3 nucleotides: TGTGCCAGCGGGCTTGGGGCAGATACGCAGTATTTT. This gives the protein CASGLGADTQYF.

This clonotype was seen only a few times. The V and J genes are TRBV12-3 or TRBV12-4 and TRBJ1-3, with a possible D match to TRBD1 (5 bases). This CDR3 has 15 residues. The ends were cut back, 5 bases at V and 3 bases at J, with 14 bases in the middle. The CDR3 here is CASSEFGGVGNTIYF. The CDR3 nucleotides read TGTGCCAGCAGTGAGTTCGGGGGTGTTGGAAACACCATATATTTT.

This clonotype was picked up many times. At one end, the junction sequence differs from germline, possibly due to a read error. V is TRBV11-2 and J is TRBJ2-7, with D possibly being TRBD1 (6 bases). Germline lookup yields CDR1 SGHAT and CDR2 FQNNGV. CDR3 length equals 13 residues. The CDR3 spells CASSRGGHSLLGF. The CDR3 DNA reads TGTGCCAGCAGCCGAGGGGGACACTCCCTTCTGGGCTTC.

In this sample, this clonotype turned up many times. The CDR3: CASSLEGAQYF. The CDR3 bases are TGCGCCAGCAGCTTGGAAGGAGCGCAGTATTTT. V gene TRBV5-1 combines with J gene TRBJ2-3; D ambiguous. Trimming left V 0 bases short and J 10 bases short, with 6 bases between. The germline V gene has CDR1 SGHRS and CDR2 YFSETQ. The CDR3 contains 11 residues.

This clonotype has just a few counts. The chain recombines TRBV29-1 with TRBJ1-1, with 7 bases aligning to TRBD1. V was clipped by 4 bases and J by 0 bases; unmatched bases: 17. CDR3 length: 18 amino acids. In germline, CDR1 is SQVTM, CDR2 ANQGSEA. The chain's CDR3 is CSVVGGGASPPMNTEAFF. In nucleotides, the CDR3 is TGCAGCGTTGTGGGAGGGGGCGCGTCTCCGCCGATGAACACTGAAGCTTTCTTT.

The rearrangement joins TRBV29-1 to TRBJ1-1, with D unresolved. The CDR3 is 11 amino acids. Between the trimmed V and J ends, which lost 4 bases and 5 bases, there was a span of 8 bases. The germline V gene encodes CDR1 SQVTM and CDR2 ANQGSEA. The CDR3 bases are TGCAGCGTTGGTGGGCATACTGAAGCTTTCTTT. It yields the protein CSVGGHTEAFF.